Shown below are 22 T cell receptor beta chains from a single sample sequenced in a study of long-term antiretroviral therapy in people with HIV. Researchers report immunoSEQ v3.0 was run at survey level. Here immunoSEQ multiplex PCR was the method, and the copy in TCRdb shows in-frame clones only, minus some. Of tens of thousands of clones listed, 85% to 95% are singletons. The specimen comprised unsorted PBMCs, sampled almost 9.5 years after starting antiretroviral therapy. These receptors were collected from a man aged 25 to 40 with HIV.

Here the CDR3 reads CASRRELNTGELFF. CDR3 coding DNA: TGTGCCAGCCGGCGGGAACTGAACACCGGGGAGCTGTTTTTT. The V call is TRBV6-1, the J call TRBJ2-2; possibly TRBD2 for D (6 bases). V gave up 8 bases and J gave up 1 base, with 11 bases separating them. The CDR3 sequence is 14 residues long. CDR1 and CDR2 from the germline V gene are MNHNS and SASEGT.

The V and J genes are TRBV28 and TRBJ2-2; possibly TRBD1 or TRBD2 for D (5 bases each). The V end lost 10 bases, the J end lost 0 bases, and 12 bases lay between the germline ends. The CDR3 covers 14 residues. Per germline, CDR1 MDHEN and CDR2 SYDVKM. DNA for the CDR3: TGTGCCACCAGGGACCTACCGAACACCGGGGAGCTGTTTTTT. Translation: CATRDLPNTGELFF.

The chain joins TRBV11-2 to TRBJ2-1; TRBD2 matches at 12 bases. After removal of 5 bases from V and 6 bases from J, the junction contained 2 bases not matched to a gene. Per the germline V gene, CDR1 is SGHAT and CDR2 is FQNNGV. This CDR3 has 14 residues. The CDR3 region is CASSLAGGLNEQFF. The CDR3 DNA reads TGTGCCAGCAGCCTAGCGGGGGGGCTCAATGAGCAGTTCTTC.

The chain has TRBV15 and TRBJ2-2; the D is unclear. Trimming pared 5 bases from V and 0 bases from J, leaving 10 bases between. CDR3 length equals 15 residues. The germline V gene encodes CDR1 LNHNV and CDR2 YYDKDF (reference sequence). The chain's CDR3 is CATSRTDANTGELFF. The CDR3 DNA is TGTGCCACCAGCCGGACGGACGCGAACACCGGGGAGCTGTTTTTT.

The rearrangement uses TRBV15 and TRBJ2-7; a possible D gene is TRBD2 (6 bases). The V end lost 6 bases, the J end lost 3 bases, and 18 bases lay between the germline ends. The CDR3 totals 15 residues. CDR1 is LNHNV and CDR2 is YYDKDF in the germline V gene (reference sequence). Here the CDR3 reads CATRMGGSDLYEQYF. The CDR3 bases are TGTGCCACCAGGATGGGGGGTTCGGACCTCTACGAGCAGTACTTC. Supplemented by reference TRBV15 and TRBJ2-7, the full variable domain reads DAMVIQNPRYQVTQFGKPVTLSCSQTLNHNVMYWYQQKSSQAPKLLFHYYDKDFNNEADTPDNFQSRRPNTSFCFLDIRSPGLGDTAMYLCATRMGGSDLYEQYFGPGTRLTVT.

V and J are TRBV27 and TRBJ2-1, with D possibly called TRBD1 or TRBD2 (5 bases each). Trimming cost V 3 bases and J 7 bases, with 22 bases left between them. The V gene's germline CDR1 is MNHEY and CDR2 SMNVEV (reference sequence). The CDR3 length is 17 residues. The CDR3 nucleotides read TGTGCCAGCAGTTTTTCCATCGGGGCACCCAACGGGAATGAGCAGTTCTTC. It translates to CASSFSIGAPNGNEQFF.

V and J are TRBV29-1 and TRBJ2-3; D unresolved. This CDR3 region has 10 residues. V was pared by 6 bases and J by 2 bases, with 3 bases between. CDR1 is SQVTM and CDR2 is ANQGSEA in the germline V gene. CDR3 region: CSVHTDTQYF. In DNA, the CDR3 is TGCAGCGTGCACACAGATACGCAGTATTTT.

This rearrangement joins TRBV30 to TRBJ2-7, with no clear D. V lost 2 bases and J 3 bases, leaving 8 bases between the germline ends. The CDR3 spans 12 residues. Germline CDR1 reads GTSNPN; CDR2 reads SVGIG (reference sequence). CDR3 amino acids: CAWSPTFYEQYF. The CDR3 DNA reads TGTGCCTGGAGTCCCACCTTCTACGAGCAGTACTTC.

The chain carries TRBV9 and TRBJ2-5; 13 nucleotides line up with TRBD2. Germline V lookup: CDR1 SGDLS, CDR2 YYNGEE. The trim removed 4 bases at V and 4 bases at J, leaving 10 bases unmatched. This CDR3 has 17 residues. The CDR3 reads CASSPTSGGANRETQYF. The CDR3 bases are TGTGCCAGCAGCCCTACTAGCGGGGGGGCCAATCGAGAGACCCAGTACTTC.

The chain uses TRBV2 and TRBJ2-5, with D uncertain. Germline V lookup: CDR1 SNHLY, CDR2 FYNNEI. The germline V and J ends were trimmed by 4 bases and 5 bases, with 8 bases remaining between them. CDR3 size: 12 residues. This CDR3 is CASSGRGETQYF. The CDR3 nucleotides are TGTGCCAGCAGTGGTAGAGGTGAGACCCAGTACTTC.

V is TRBV11-1 and J is TRBJ2-5, with 7 positions matching TRBD1. Germline CDR1 reads SGHAT; CDR2 reads FQDESV (reference sequence). The CDR3 spans 18 residues. The V segment lost 1 base and the J segment 0 bases; nucleotides outside the gene matches: 11. The CDR3 protein is CASSLGLGWGQYQETQYF. The CDR3 nucleotides read TGTGCCAGCAGCTTAGGTCTAGGTTGGGGACAGTACCAAGAGACCCAGTACTTC.

The V and J genes are TRBV6-6 and TRBJ1-2, with no clear D. CDR1 is MNHNY, CDR2 SVGAGI, per germline (reference sequence). CDR3 length equals 11 residues. Trimming took 7 bases from V and 3 from J, leaving 6 bases between them. In nucleotides, the CDR3 is TGTGCCAGCACCGTGTACTATGGCTACACCTTC. Amino acids: CASTVYYGYTF.

The CDR3 DNA sequence: TGCGCCAGCAGCCTATCTCAGGGTAACACCGGGGAGCTGTTTTTT. Its translation is CASSLSQGNTGELFF. V and J are TRBV4-1 and TRBJ2-2; TRBD1 is a possible D gene (5 bases). CDR1 and CDR2 from the germline V gene are MGHRA and YSYEKL. The length of the CDR3 is 15 residues. Trimming took 4 bases from V and 2 from J, leaving 11 bases between them.

The chain is built from TRBV7-2 and TRBJ1-5; TRBD1 might be the D (5 bases). Trimming shortened V by 5 bases and J by 7 bases, and 18 bases separated the two germline ends. Germline-derived CDR1 and CDR2 are SGHTA and FQGNSA. The CDR3 has 15 amino acids. CDR3 nucleotides: TGTGCCAGCAGCCCACAGACTTCCCGGGGGCAGCCCCAGCATTTT. It encodes CASSPQTSRGQPQHF.

The sample holds one count of this clone. The rearrangement uses TRBV7-2 and TRBJ1-2; the D is unclear. This CDR3 is built from 13 residues. V was cut by 4 bases and J by 8 bases, with 14 bases left in between. Germline CDR1 and CDR2: SGHTA and FQGNSA. The DNA for the CDR3 is TGTGCCAGCAGCTCGTCGCGGGTGGTGGGCTACACCTTC. As protein: CASSSSRVVGYTF.

The rearrangement links TRBV10-3 to TRBJ1-3; no firm D call. The CDR3 spans 13 residues. Germline V gives CDR1 ENHRY, CDR2 SYGVKD. Trimming removed 10 bases at V and 0 bases at J, with 10 bases between. In DNA form, the CDR3 reads TGTGCCAGCGGACGGGACTCTGGAAACACCATATATTTT. It codes for CASGRDSGNTIYF.

The rearrangement uses TRBV5-1 and TRBJ2-3, with TRBD1 matching 10 bases. The CDR3 has 16 amino acids. The trim removed 0 bases at V and 5 bases at J, leaving 6 bases unmatched. Germline loops: CDR1 SGHRS, CDR2 YFSETQ. The CDR3 here is CASSLERDRGKDTQYF. CDR3 nucleotides: TGCGCCAGCAGCTTGGAAAGGGACAGGGGAAAAGATACGCAGTATTTT.

This chain connects TRBV6-1 to TRBJ2-5; 7 bases agree with TRBD2. The CDR3 consists of 12 residues. Trimming cost V 11 bases and J 2 bases; bases outside gene matches: 5. Looked up from germline, CDR1 is MNHNS and CDR2 is SASEGT. CDR3 sequence reads: CAVQGGQETQYF. DNA of the CDR3: TGTGCCGTTCAGGGAGGGCAAGAGACCCAGTACTTC.

This clone was detected once. Other DNA sequences of this sample code for an identical CDR3. The V and J genes are TRBV6-6 and TRBJ1-1, with D possibly matching TRBD1 (5 bases). Germline values: CDR1 MNHNY, CDR2 SVGAGI (reference sequence). CDR3 size: 13 residues. The germline V and J ends were trimmed by 6 bases and 7 bases, with 15 bases remaining between them. The CDR3 is CASRGDVHGEAFF. For the CDR3, the DNA is TGTGCCAGCAGAGGGGACGTCCACGGTGAAGCTTTCTTT.

This chain uses TRBV19 with TRBJ1-3; TRBD1 is a possible D gene (5 bases). In germline, CDR1 is LNHDA, CDR2 SQIVND (reference sequence). The V end lost 7 bases, the J end lost 0 bases, and 16 bases lay between the germline ends. CDR3 size: 16 residues. Written as DNA, the CDR3 is TGTGCCAGTACCCCGGGGGAACGGAGCTCTGGAAACACCATATATTTT. Protein product: CASTPGERSSGNTIYF.

The V gene is TRBV6-1, the J gene TRBJ1-5; D is unresolved. Trimming removed 0 bases from V and 0 bases from J, with 9 bases in between. Per germline, CDR1 MNHNS and CDR2 SASEGT. The CDR3 has 16 amino acids. CDR3 in amino acids: CASSEARRYSNQPQHF. CDR3 nucleotide sequence: TGTGCCAGCAGTGAAGCGCGCCGGTATAGCAATCAGCCCCAGCATTTT.

The chain has TRBV4-1 and TRBJ1-2; D uncertain. Germline CDR1 and CDR2: MGHRA and YSYEKL. Trimming cost V 0 bases and J 8 bases, with 16 bases left between them. This CDR3 is 15 amino acids long. The CDR3 loop reads CASSQDERDPRGYTF. CDR3 coding DNA: TGCGCCAGCAGCCAAGATGAGAGAGACCCCCGAGGCTACACCTTC.